The next 16 T cell receptor beta chains were all read from a single sample in a study of CD8 T cells in Susac syndrome. Reverse transcription of about 0.45 to 1 ug RNA was carried out with random hexamers. TCRdb fed the immunoSEQ multiplex PCR reads into MiXCR, producing one record per CDR3 protein. This table has about 300,000 distinct CDR3 sequences, approximately 91% appearing once. Sequenced material: CD8+ T cells from PBMCs. Source of these receptors: a human donor with multiple sclerosis.

V and J are TRBV29-1 and TRBJ2-5; D might be TRBD2 (6 bases). The V gene's germline CDR1 is SQVTM and CDR2 ANQGSEA. This CDR3 comprises 12 residues. The CDR3 loop is CSGAGLGGTQYF. The CDR3 DNA follows: TGCAGTGGTGCGGGACTGGGGGGGACCCAGTACTTC. Based on the CDR3 plus reference TRBV29-1 and TRBJ2-5, the full variable domain is SAVISQKPSRDICQRGTSLTIQCQVDSQVTMMFWYRQQPGQSLTLIATANQGSEATYESGFVIDKFPISRPNLTFSTLTVSNMSPEDSSIYLCSGAGLGGTQYFGPGTRLLVL.

The chain is built from TRBV29-1 and TRBJ2-5; TRBD2 agrees at 10 bases. There are 14 residues in the CDR3. J gave up 4 bases and V 6 bases, and 8 bases lay outside the gene matches. Germline-derived CDR1 and CDR2 are SQVTM and ANQGSEA. Here the CDR3 reads CSVVSGRAGETQYF. The CDR3 DNA is TGCAGCGTCGTCAGCGGGAGGGCAGGAGAGACCCAGTACTTC.

The chain links TRBV4-3 to TRBJ2-5; 8 bases match TRBD1. V was clipped by 1 base and J by 5 bases; unmatched bases: 12. The CDR3 is made up of 17 amino acids. Germline assignment: CDR1 LGHNA and CDR2 YSLEER. The CDR3 reads CASSQVATGTGVETQYF. For the CDR3, the DNA is TGCGCCAGCAGCCAAGTTGCTACCGGGACAGGTGTGGAGACCCAGTACTTC.

The V call is TRBV28, the J call TRBJ1-1; perhaps TRBD1 as D (6 bases). The CDR3 runs to 13 residues. The ends were cut back, 5 bases at V and 4 bases at J, with 11 bases in the middle. Germline assignment: CDR1 MDHEN and CDR2 SYDVKM. The CDR3 reads CASSVTGVTEAFF. The DNA of the CDR3 is TGTGCCAGCAGTGTGACAGGAGTCACTGAAGCTTTCTTT.

In DNA, the CDR3 is TGTGCCATCAGTGATCCCAACCGGGACAGGGCAAACTACGAGCAGTACTTC. This sequence encodes CAISDPNRDRANYEQYF. The rearrangement uses TRBV10-3 and TRBJ2-7; 9 bases are a match to TRBD1. This CDR3 spans 17 amino acids. The trim removed 3 bases at V and 3 bases at J, leaving 12 bases unmatched. Germline values: CDR1 ENHRY, CDR2 SYGVKD.

This rearrangement joins TRBV6-1 to TRBJ1-5; D might be TRBD1 (5 bases). CDR3 length: 17 residues. V lost 6 bases to trimming and J lost 4 bases, with 22 bases between them. The germline V gene has CDR1 MNHNS and CDR2 SASEGT. CDR3 bases: TGTGCCAGCAGGGACGGGCGGGGGAGAGTGTGGAATCAGCCCCAGCATTTT. Translated: CASRDGRGRVWNQPQHF.

This chain joins TRBV9 and TRBJ2-2, with 7 bases lining up with TRBD1. J gave up 3 bases and V 0 bases, and 2 bases lay outside the gene matches. This CDR3 is 15 amino acids long. Germline V gene data show CDR1 as SGDLS and CDR2 as YYNGEE. DNA for the CDR3: TGTGCCAGCAGCGTAGGACAGGGTTACACCGGGGAGCTGTTTTTT. As protein: CASSVGQGYTGELFF.

V and J are TRBV23-1 and TRBJ2-3; the match to TRBD2 covers 7 bases. TRBV23-1 is an ORF, and what it does is uncertain. The CDR3 is 19 amino acids. The V segment lost 6 bases and the J segment 1 base; nucleotides outside the gene matches: 19. This CDR3 is CASRNDSLWTSQGTDTQYF. CDR3 nucleotide sequence: TGCGCCAGCAGAAACGACAGCCTCTGGACTAGTCAGGGCACAGATACGCAGTATTTT.

This chain connects TRBV3-1 to TRBJ2-7; D is possibly TRBD1 (6 bases). V lost 5 bases, J lost 3 bases, and 14 bases lay in between. Looked up from germline, CDR1 is LGHDT and CDR2 is YNNKEL (reference sequence). The CDR3 is 14 amino acids. The CDR3 reads CASSTTGGFYEQYF. CDR3 bases: TGTGCCAGCAGCACGACAGGTGGGTTCTACGAGCAGTACTTC.

This chain links TRBV7-9 with TRBJ2-3; D possibly corresponds to TRBD2 (5 bases). CDR1 is SEHNR and CDR2 is FQNEAQ in the germline V gene (reference sequence). The CDR3 has 16 amino acids. V was shortened by 0 bases and J by 5 bases, with 15 bases between the two germline ends. CDR3 nucleotides: TGTGCCAGCAGCTTAGCTGACTCCGGGGATGAAGATACGCAGTATTTT. It translates to CASSLADSGDEDTQYF.

As regards this clonotype: The junction departs from germline at one end; a sequencing error may be responsible. This chain uses TRBV13 with TRBJ2-1, with TRBD1 matching 9 bases. The closer fit of TRBJ2-7 to the DNA end suggests the J call may be wrong. The CDR3 spans 13 residues. Germline lookup yields CDR1 PRHDT and CDR2 FYEKMQ (reference sequence). The DNA for the CDR3 is TGTGCCGGCAGCGAGGACAGGGGAGGGGAGCAGTACTTC. Its protein product is CAGSEDRGGEQYF.

The chain links TRBV5-6 to TRBJ2-2; TRBD1 might be the D (6 bases). Trimming removed 0 bases at V and 3 bases at J, with 15 bases between. Germline-derived CDR1 and CDR2 are SGHDT and YYEEEE. CDR3 length: 17 amino acids. Written as DNA, the CDR3 is TGTGCCAGCAGCTTGGCACTGGGGGCTGCGCACACCGGGGAGCTGTTTTTT. Amino acid sequence: CASSLALGAAHTGELFF.

The CDR3 DNA reads TGTGCCAGCAGCTCTCCGTCAGCAGGCTACGAGCAGTACTTC. Translation: CASSSPSAGYEQYF. The J gene is TRBJ2-7, the V gene TRBV5-4; D gene unclear. V was trimmed by 3 bases and J by 3 bases, leaving 13 bases between them. Germline V lookup: CDR1 SGHNT, CDR2 YYREEE (reference sequence). The CDR3 is 14 residues long.

The chain combines TRBV4-1 with TRBJ2-7, with TRBD1 matching over 11 bases. The CDR3 totals 16 residues. Germline CDR1 is MGHRA and CDR2 is YSYEKL. V shed 4 bases, J shed 2 bases, and the junction held 7 bases outside the gene matches. The CDR3 region is CASSLTGTGGTYEQYF. CDR3 coding DNA: TGCGCCAGCAGCCTAACCGGGACAGGGGGGACCTACGAGCAGTACTTC.

CDR3 DNA sequence: TGTGCCAGCAGACAACTAGCGGGTGAATCCTACAATGAGCAGTTCTTC. This codes for CASRQLAGESYNEQFF. The rearrangement uses TRBV7-8 and TRBJ2-1; TRBD2 aligns across 9 bases. With V trimmed by 6 bases and J by 1 base, 7 bases remained unmatched. CDR3 size: 16 residues. Germline CDR1 and CDR2: SGHVS and FQNEAQ. Complete variable domain (other parts from reference TRBV7-8 and TRBJ2-1): GAGVSQSPRYKVAKRGQDVALRCDPISGHVSLFWYQQALGQGPEFLTYFQNEAQLDKSGLPSDRFFAERPEGSVSTLKIQRTQQEDSAVYLCASRQLAGESYNEQFFGPGTRLTVL.

The gene calls are TRBV20-1 and TRBJ2-2, with a possible D match to TRBD2 (6 bases). Per germline, CDR1 DFQATT and CDR2 SNEGSKA (reference sequence). Trimming removed 4 bases from V and 4 bases from J, with 10 bases in between. This CDR3 comprises 13 residues. CDR3 sequence (DNA): TGCAGTGCTACGGGGGAGAGCACCGGGGAGCTGTTTTTT. Its protein product is CSATGESTGELFF.